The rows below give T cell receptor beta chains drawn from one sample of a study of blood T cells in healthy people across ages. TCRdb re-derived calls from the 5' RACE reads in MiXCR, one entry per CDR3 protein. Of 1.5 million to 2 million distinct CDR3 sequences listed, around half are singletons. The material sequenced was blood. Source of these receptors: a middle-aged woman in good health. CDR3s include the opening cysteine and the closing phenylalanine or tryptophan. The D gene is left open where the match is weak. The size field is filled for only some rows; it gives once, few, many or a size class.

CASSWAGLAQETQYF,TGTGCCAGCAGTTGGGCGGGACTAGCCCAAGAGACCCAGTACTTC,NA,TRBD2,TRBV28,TRBJ2-5
CASSGGLTGGNQPQHF,TGTGCCAGCAGTGGAGGACTGACAGGGGGCAATCAGCCCCAGCATTTT,NA,TRBD1,TRBV6-4,TRBJ1-5
CASSRLGGGNNEQYF,TGTGCCAGCAGCCGCTTAGGCGGGGGGAACAACGAGCAGTACTTC,NA,TRBD2,TRBV27,TRBJ2-7
CASSQATGTQYEQYF,TGTGCCAGCAGCCAAGCGACCGGGACGCAATACGAGCAGTACTTC,once,NA,TRBV4-2,TRBJ2-7
CASYGNPDKESSGANVLTF,TGTGCCAGCTACGGTAACCCGGACAAGGAGAGCTCTGGGGCCAACGTCCTGACTTTC,NA,NA,TRBV9,TRBJ2-6
CASSFSSAVYEQYF,TGTGCCAGCAGCTTTTCTAGCGCGGTATACGAGCAGTACTTC,NA,NA,TRBV5-6,TRBJ2-7
CASRQSYGYTF,TGTGCCAGCAGACAGTCCTATGGCTACACCTTC,NA,NA,TRBV9,TRBJ1-2
CASSPKQGESGYTF,TGTGCCAGCTCACCGAAACAGGGAGAGTCTGGCTACACCTTC,NA,NA,TRBV18,TRBJ1-2
CASSYSTSGNGQFF,TGTGCCAGCAGTTACTCGACTAGCGGTAATGGACAGTTCTTC,few,TRBD2,TRBV6-5,TRBJ2-1
CASRPQRNRQGGHRDTQYF,TGTGCCAGCAGACCCCAACGGAACAGGCAAGGAGGACACAGAGATACGCAGTATTTT,NA,NA,TRBV6-2/TRBV6-3,TRBJ2-3
CASTNGAGQVETQYF,TGTGCCAGCACGAACGGGGCAGGGCAGGTAGAGACCCAGTACTTC,NA,NA,TRBV2,TRBJ2-5
CSVAGVGEAFF,TGCAGCGTTGCCGGGGTGGGTGAAGCTTTCTTT,NA,NA,TRBV29-1,TRBJ1-1
CSPRLAGNLETQYF,TGCAGTCCAAGACTAGCGGGGAATCTGGAGACCCAGTACTTC,NA,TRBD2,TRBV20-1,TRBJ2-5
CASSSGLAGGRRNEQFF,TGTGCCAGCAGCTCGGGACTAGCGGGGGGGCGGCGCAATGAGCAGTTCTTC,NA,TRBD2,TRBV7-8,TRBJ2-1
CATSREGAGSYEQYF,TGTGCCACCAGCAGAGAGGGGGCGGGCTCCTACGAGCAGTACTTC,few,NA,TRBV15,TRBJ2-7
CASSQDGGGNYEQYF,TGTGCCAGCAGCCAAGATGGGGGTGGGAACTACGAGCAGTACTTC,few,NA,TRBV4-2,TRBJ2-7
CASSLGLAGGFHYNEQFF,TGTGCCAGCAGTCTTGGACTAGCGGGGGGATTCCACTACAATGAGCAGTTCTTC,few,TRBD2,TRBV27,TRBJ2-1